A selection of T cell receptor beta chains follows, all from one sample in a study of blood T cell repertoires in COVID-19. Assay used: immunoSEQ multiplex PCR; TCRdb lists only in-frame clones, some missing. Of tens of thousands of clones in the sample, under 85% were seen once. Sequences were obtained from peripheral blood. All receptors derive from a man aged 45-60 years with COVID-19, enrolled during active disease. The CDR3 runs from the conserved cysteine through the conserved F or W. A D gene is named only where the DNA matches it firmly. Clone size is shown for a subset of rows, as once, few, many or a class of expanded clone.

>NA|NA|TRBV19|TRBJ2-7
CASSSQGRGYEQYF
TGTGCCAGTAGTAGCCAGGGGCGAGGCTACGAGCAGTACTTC
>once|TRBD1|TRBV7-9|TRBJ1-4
CASSSGTVNEKLFF
TGTGCCAGCAGCTCAGGGACAGTTAATGAAAAACTGTTTTTT
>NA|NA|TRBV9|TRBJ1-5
CASSVGSYSNQPQHF
TGTGCCAGCAGCGTAGGATCCTATAGCAATCAGCCCCAGCATTTT
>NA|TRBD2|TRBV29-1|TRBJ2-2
CSVAGTSGGPTGELFF
TGCAGCGTCGCCGGGACTAGCGGGGGGCCCACCGGGGAGCTGTTTTTT
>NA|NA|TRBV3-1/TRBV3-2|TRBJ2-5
CASSQQSGSQETQYF
TGTGCCAGCAGCCAGCAGAGCGGGTCTCAAGAGACCCAGTACTTC
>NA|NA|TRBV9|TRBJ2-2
CASSVTPNTGELFF
TGTGCCAGCAGCGTAACACCGAACACCGGGGAGCTGTTTTTT
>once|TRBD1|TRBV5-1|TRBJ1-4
CASSPTGDGEKLFF
TGCGCCAGCAGCCCAACAGGGGATGGCGAAAAACTGTTTTTT
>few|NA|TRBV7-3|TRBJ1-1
CASSSHLNTEAFF
TGTGCCAGCAGCTCCCACTTGAACACTGAAGCTTTCTTT
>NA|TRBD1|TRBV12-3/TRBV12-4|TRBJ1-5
CASRQGRNQPQHF
TGTGCCAGTCGACAGGGAAGGAATCAGCCCCAGCATTTT
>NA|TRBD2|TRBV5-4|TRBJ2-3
CASSSGLAGTAQYF
TGTGCCAGCAGCAGCGGACTAGCGGGGACGGCGCAGTATTTT
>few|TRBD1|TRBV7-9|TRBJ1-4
CASSSTGVGTNEKLFF
TGTGCCAGCAGCTCGACAGGGGTAGGGACTAATGAAAAACTGTTTTTT
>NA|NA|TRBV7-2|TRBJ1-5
CASSREGLYNQPQHF
TGTGCCAGCAGCCGGGAAGGGCTATACAATCAGCCCCAGCATTTT
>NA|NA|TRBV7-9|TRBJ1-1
CASSLRLNTEAFF
TGTGCCAGCAGCTTGCGTCTGAACACTGAAGCTTTCTTT
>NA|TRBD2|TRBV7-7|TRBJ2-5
CASSLGLAGGGETQYF
TGTGCTAGCAGCTTAGGACTAGCTGGTGGAGGAGAGACCCAGTACTTC
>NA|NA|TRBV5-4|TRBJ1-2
CASSWGDGVGYTF
TGTGCCAGCAGCTGGGGAGATGGAGTCGGCTACACCTTC
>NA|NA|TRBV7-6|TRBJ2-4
CASSLTGLGAWSIQYF
TGTGCCAGCAGCCTGACGGGGTTGGGAGCCTGGAGCATTCAGTACTTC
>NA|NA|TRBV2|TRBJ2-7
CASSRDTASYEQYF
TGTGCCAGCAGTCGGGACACCGCCTCCTACGAGCAGTACTTC
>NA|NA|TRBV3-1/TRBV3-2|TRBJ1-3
CASSQDRAARGNTIYF
TGTGCCAGCAGCCAAGACAGGGCAGCGCGAGGAAACACCATATATTTT
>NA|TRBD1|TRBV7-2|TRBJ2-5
CASSFGTGLETQYF
TGTGCCAGCAGCTTCGGGACAGGGTTAGAGACCCAGTACTTC
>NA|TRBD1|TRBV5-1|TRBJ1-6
CASSAGTGRNSPLHF
TGCGCCAGCAGCGCCGGGACAGGACGAAATTCACCCCTCCACTTT
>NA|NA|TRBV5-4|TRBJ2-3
CASSLRTGSSTDTQYF
TGTGCCAGCAGCTTAAGGACTGGATCTAGCACAGATACGCAGTATTTT
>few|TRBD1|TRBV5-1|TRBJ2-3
CASSLGQGGGTDTQYF
TGCGCCAGCAGCCTCGGACAGGGTGGGGGCACAGATACGCAGTATTTT
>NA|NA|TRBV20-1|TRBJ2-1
CSARDFDEQFF
TGCAGTGCTCGGGACTTTGATGAGCAGTTCTTC
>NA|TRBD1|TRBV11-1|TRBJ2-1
CASSPSTGERYNEQFF
TGTGCCAGCAGCCCGTCGACAGGGGAGAGATACAATGAGCAGTTCTTC
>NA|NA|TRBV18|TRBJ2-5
CASSPTTGKETQYF
TGTGCCAGCTCACCAACGACAGGAAAAGAGACCCAGTACTTC
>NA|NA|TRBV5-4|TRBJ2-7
CASSLQGTSYEQYF
TGTGCCAGCAGCTTGCAGGGGACCTCCTACGAGCAGTACTTC
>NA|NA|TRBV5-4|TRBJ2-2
CASTTAGGVNTGELFF
TGTGCCAGCACCACTGCCGGGGGAGTGAACACCGGGGAGCTGTTTTTT
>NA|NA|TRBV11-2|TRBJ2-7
CASSDGRGRGHYEQYF
TGTGCCAGCAGCGACGGACGCGGCAGGGGACACTACGAGCAGTACTTC
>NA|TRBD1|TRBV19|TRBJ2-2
CASWGQGYTGELFF
TGTGCCAGCTGGGGACAGGGCTACACCGGGGAGCTGTTTTTT